This TCR beta chain comes out of a study of regulatory T cells in long-lasting Graves disease. To make TCR beta libraries, researchers used iRepertoire HTBI primers and Arm-PCR of CDR3 regions. A single record per CDR3 protein comes from TCRdb applying MiXCR to the multiplex PCR reads. The table lists 500,000 to 700,000 distinct CDR3 sequences, roughly 15% of them singletons. The V gene lost 6 bases and the J gene lost 7 bases, with 22 bases spanning the gap. The germline V gene encodes CDR1 DFQATT and CDR2 SNEGSKA (reference sequence). The CDR3 length is 16 residues. The time point is: newly diagnosed GD, antithyroid drugs for less than 3 months. PBMC RNA served as the TCR library source. These records were also assigned to another study, of T cells in Graves' hyperthyroidism and ophthalmopathy.

The chain combines TRBV20-1 with TRBJ1-6; D might be TRBD1 (6 bases). The sample in question was peripheral blood mononuclear cells (PBMCs), obtained at new diagnosis, from a patient treated with antithyroid drugs. This TCR derives from a woman in her thirties with Graves disease. The CDR3 region has the DNA TGCAGTGCCCGAACAGGGTTGGTAGGGCCAAATTCACCCCTCCACTTT. Translating it yields CSARTGLVGPNSPLHF.